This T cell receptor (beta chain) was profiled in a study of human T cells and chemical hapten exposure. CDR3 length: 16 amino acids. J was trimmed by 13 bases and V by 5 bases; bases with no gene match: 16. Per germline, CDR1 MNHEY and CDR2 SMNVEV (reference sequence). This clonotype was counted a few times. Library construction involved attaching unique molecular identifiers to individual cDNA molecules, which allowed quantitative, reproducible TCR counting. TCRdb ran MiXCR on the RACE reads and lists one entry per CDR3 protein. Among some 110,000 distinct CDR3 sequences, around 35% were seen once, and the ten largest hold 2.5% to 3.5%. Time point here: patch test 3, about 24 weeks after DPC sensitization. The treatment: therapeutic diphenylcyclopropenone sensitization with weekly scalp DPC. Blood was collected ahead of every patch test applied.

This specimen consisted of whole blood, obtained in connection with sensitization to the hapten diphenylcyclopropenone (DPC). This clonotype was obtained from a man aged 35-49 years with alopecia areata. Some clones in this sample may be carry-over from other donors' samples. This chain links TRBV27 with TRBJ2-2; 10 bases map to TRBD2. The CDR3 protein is CASSKAGGPFLGGLFF. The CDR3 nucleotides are TGTGCCAGCAGTAAAGCGGGAGGGCCCTTCTTAGGTGGGCTGTTTTTT.